The entry that follows covers one T cell receptor (beta chain) sequence. This CDR3 region has 13 residues. V lost 5 bases, J lost 3 bases, and 11 bases lay in between. Measured with immunoSEQ multiplex PCR; TCRdb has only the in-frame clones, and not every one. The sample yields about 400,000 clones, 86% seen once. The sample is drawn from a study of blood T cell repertoires in COVID-19. Study details: Whether acute or convalescent, the COVID-19 samples came from the United States, Italy and Spain.

The receptor's source is a woman aged 60-70 years with COVID-19, enrolled during active disease. The specimen was peripheral blood. This sequence joins TRBV12-3 or TRBV12-4 and TRBJ2-7; a possible D gene is TRBD1 (6 bases). DNA of the CDR3: TGTGCCAGCAGTAGGGGGTCCGACTACGAGCAGTACTTC. It specifies CASSRGSDYEQYF.